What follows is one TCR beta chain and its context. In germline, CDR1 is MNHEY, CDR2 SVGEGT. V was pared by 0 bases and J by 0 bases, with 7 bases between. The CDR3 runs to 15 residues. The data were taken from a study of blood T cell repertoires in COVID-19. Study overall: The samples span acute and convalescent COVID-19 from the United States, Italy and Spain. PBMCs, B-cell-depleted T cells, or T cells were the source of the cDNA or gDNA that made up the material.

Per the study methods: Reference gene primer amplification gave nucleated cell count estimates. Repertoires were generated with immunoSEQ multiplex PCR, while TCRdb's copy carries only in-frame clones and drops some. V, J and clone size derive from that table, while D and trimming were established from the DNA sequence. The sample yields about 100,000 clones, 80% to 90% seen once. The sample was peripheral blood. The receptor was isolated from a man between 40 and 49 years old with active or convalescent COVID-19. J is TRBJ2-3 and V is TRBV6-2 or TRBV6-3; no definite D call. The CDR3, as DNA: TGTGCCAGCAGTTACTCGAGTTTAAGCACAGATACGCAGTATTTT. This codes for CASSYSSLSTDTQYF.